This T cell receptor beta chain appears in the sequencing data of a study of OX40 agonist ivuxolimab in advanced cancers. Study details: Intravenous ivuxolimab was administered to patients every 2 weeks at 0.01 to 10 mg/kg. Study conclusions and caveats: Doses of 0.1 to 3.0 mg/kg were accompanied by clonal expansion of CD4+ and CD8+ blood T cells by week 6.

CDR1 WNHNN and CDR2 SYGVQD come from the germline V gene (reference sequence). The J segment lost 3 bases and the V segment lost 2 bases, leaving 5 bases of the junction unmatched. This CDR3 region has 15 residues. Patients were ineligible given autoimmune disease history or systemic immunosuppression. The study sampled blood at baseline, cycle 4 day 1, and cycle 7 day 1. About this clone: Antigen: not known.

The protocol was immunoSEQ multiplex PCR, while the TCRdb copy is restricted to in-frame clones and leaves out a portion. The sample lists approximately 69,000 clones; 88% were seen once. The clonotype was recovered from an adult with an advanced solid tumor such as melanoma, head and neck, liver or kidney cancer. This chain links TRBV10-1 with TRBJ2-3, with TRBD1 matching 7 bases. The sample consisted of CD4+ or CD8+ T cells sorted from blood, taken in a trial of the OX40 agonist ivuxolimab. CDR3 bases: TGCGCCAGCAGTGAGGCTGGGACAGCAACAGATACGCAGTATTTT. Its translation is CASSEAGTATDTQYF.